Each of the 8 T cell receptor beta chains below was sequenced from the same sample in a study of T-cell reconstitution after alpha-beta-depleted transplantation in children. Preparation of the TCRbeta library was carried out with unique molecular identifiers. In TCRdb, the PCR reads were re-called with MiXCR into one record per CDR3 protein. This sample has around 700,000 distinct CDR3 sequences, with around 13% found just once. Material: PBMCs, obtained before TCRalphabeta/CD19-depleted stem cell transplant. These receptors all come from a girl aged 2 to 10 with congenital amegakaryocytic thrombocytopenia, due to receive a stem cell transplant.

This clonotype was counted between two and nine times. The gene calls are TRBV5-1 and TRBJ2-5; possible D gene TRBD2, 6 bases. V gave up 0 bases and J gave up 10 bases, with 16 bases separating them. Germline loops: CDR1 SGHRS, CDR2 YFSETQ. The length of the CDR3 is 14 residues. The CDR3 spells CASSLVGLSEGQYF. CDR3 DNA: TGCGCCAGCAGCTTGGTAGGCCTCTCGGAGGGCCAGTACTTC. Supplemented by reference TRBV5-1 and TRBJ2-5, the full variable domain reads KAGVTQTPRYLIKTRGQQVTLSCSPISGHRSVSWYQQTPGQGLQFLFEYFSETQRNKGNFPGRFSGRQFSNSRSEMNVSTLELGDSALYLCASSLVGLSEGQYFGPGTRLLVL.

This clonotype was picked up many times. The chain is built from TRBV14 and TRBJ2-1; D is unclear. V was shortened by 0 bases and J by 8 bases, with 11 bases between the two germline ends. The CDR3 spans 14 residues. Germline CDR1 SGHDN, CDR2 FVKESK. CDR3: CASSQDFQRDEQFF. DNA for the CDR3: TGTGCCAGCAGCCAAGATTTCCAGAGAGATGAGCAGTTCTTC. The full variable domain, its missing parts supplied by reference TRBV14 and TRBJ2-1, is EAGVTQFPSHSVIEKGQTVTLRCDPISGHDNLYWYRRVMGKEIKFLLHFVKESKQDESGMPNNRFLAERTGGTYSTLKVQPAELEDSGVYFCASSQDFQRDEQFFGPGTRLTVL.

This clonotype has a count of ten or more. The chain links TRBV20-1 to TRBJ2-5; 7 nucleotides align to TRBD2. The CDR3 runs to 14 residues. With 5 bases clipped from V and 5 bases from J, the junction kept 11 bases outside the gene matches. Germline V CDR1 and CDR2: DFQATT, SNEGSKA (reference sequence). This CDR3 reads CSAQREGGQETQYF. CDR3 sequence (DNA): TGCAGTGCTCAGCGTGAGGGAGGGCAGGAGACCCAGTACTTC.

As for this clonotype: This sequence may be a read error, since a much larger clone differs from it by one base. This CDR3 reads CSAPLAGVVNEQFF. The CDR3, as DNA: TGCAGTGCCCCACTAGCGGGAGTCGTCAATGAGCAGTTCTTC. The V and J genes are TRBV20-1 and TRBJ2-1; 11 bases are a match to TRBD2. CDR3 length equals 14 residues. V shed 6 bases, J shed 6 bases, and the junction held 7 bases outside the gene matches. Germline V gene sequence: CDR1 DFQATT, CDR2 SNEGSKA (reference sequence).

This clonotype was counted a few times. The rearrangement joins TRBV6-2 or TRBV6-3 to TRBJ2-1; D remains unclear. The CDR3 extends over 19 amino acids. Germline V gives CDR1 MNHEY, CDR2 SVGEGT. With 4 bases removed from V and 0 bases from J, the gap between germline ends came to 22 bases. CDR3 sequence (DNA): TGTGCCAGCAGTTTGGAGCTAGGGTCGCACAAAAGCTCCTACAATGAGCAGTTCTTC. It encodes CASSLELGSHKSSYNEQFF.

The chain has TRBV20-1 and TRBJ1-2, with 9 bases fitting TRBD1. V lost 6 bases and J lost 8; bases outside the gene matches: 16. Germline values: CDR1 DFQATT, CDR2 SNEGSKA (reference sequence). This CDR3 is built from 15 residues. The CDR3 loop is CSAAPDRGSLGGYTF. CDR3 DNA sequence: TGCAGTGCCGCCCCGGACAGGGGATCGTTGGGGGGCTACACCTTC.

The chain combines TRBV2 with TRBJ1-2; D uncertain. With 1 base removed from V and 1 base from J, the gap between germline ends came to 4 bases. This CDR3 has 13 amino acids. CDR1 SNHLY and CDR2 FYNNEI come from the germline V gene. CDR3 sequence: CASSEDLNYGYTF. The CDR3 DNA sequence: TGTGCCAGCAGTGAAGACCTTAACTATGGCTACACCTTC.

This clonotype was seen more than once but under ten times. The rearrangement joins TRBV10-3 to TRBJ2-3; no clear D gene. Germline V gene data show CDR1 as ENHRY and CDR2 as SYGVKD. The CDR3 loop spans 14 amino acids. V lost 3 bases to trimming and J lost 2 bases, with 9 bases between them. The CDR3 region has the DNA TGTGCCATCAGTGACAATTCATACACAGATACGCAGTATTTT. It translates to CAISDNSYTDTQYF.